This is a list of T cell receptor beta chains from one sample in a study of T cells in Graves' hyperthyroidism and ophthalmopathy. TCRdb processed the multiplex PCR reads anew with MiXCR; each CDR3 protein has one entry. Of about 560,000 distinct CDR3 sequences in the sample, 40% to 55% were seen once. Sample: peripheral blood or thyroid tissue (not recorded which). These receptors were obtained from a woman aged 18-29 years with Graves' hyperthyroidism. Each CDR3 is given with its conserved first and last residue. Fields, in order: CDR3 length, clone size, V gene, J gene, D gene, CDR3 protein, CDR3 DNA. A D gene is named only where the DNA matches it firmly. The size field is filled for only some rows; it gives once, few, many or a size class.

>15|few|TRBV19|TRBJ2-7|-
CASSTKTGHPYEQYF
TGTGCCAGTAGTACTAAGACAGGACATCCCTACGAGCAGTACTTC
>15|many|TRBV7-9|TRBJ1-6|-
CASSLGRNRDSPLHF
TGTGCCAGCAGCTTAGGGCGGAATCGGGATTCACCCCTCCACTTT
>14|few|TRBV6-5|TRBJ1-6|-
CASGAYGSNSPLHF
TGTGCCAGCGGGGCGTACGGAAGTAATTCACCCCTCCACTTT
>12|-|TRBV29-1|TRBJ1-1|-
CSVMTTGTEAFF
TGCAGCGTGATGACAACAGGAACTGAAGCTTTCTTT
>16|-|TRBV9|TRBJ1-4|TRBD1
CASSGSGQVVNEKLFF
TGTGCCAGCAGCGGCAGCGGACAGGTGGTCAATGAAAAACTGTTTTTT
>15|-|TRBV29-1|TRBJ2-6|TRBD2
CSVEVSSGRANVLTF
TGCAGCGTTGAAGTGAGCAGCGGGAGGGCCAACGTCCTGACTTTC
>14|few|TRBV7-9|TRBJ2-7|TRBD1
CASSRRDREYEQYF
TGTGCCAGCAGCCGCCGGGACAGGGAATACGAGCAGTACTTC
>15|once|TRBV25-1|TRBJ1-5|-
CASSRKGGNWQPQHF
TGTGCCAGCAGCCGAAAGGGGGGAAATTGGCAACCCCAGCATTTT
>14|-|TRBV13|TRBJ2-6|-
CASTATGGANVLTF
TGTGCCAGCACCGCGACGGGGGGCGCCAACGTCCTGACTTTC
>13|many|TRBV7-9|TRBJ1-2|-
CASSYPFNYGYTF
TGTGCCAGCAGCTACCCGTTCAACTATGGCTACACCTTC
>12|-|TRBV9|TRBJ1-2|-
CASSQDGARYTF
TGTGCCAGCAGCCAAGATGGGGCCCGCTACACCTTC
>15|-|TRBV7-2|TRBJ2-5|TRBD2
CAGSPQAGAIETQYF
TGTGCCGGCAGCCCACAGGCGGGAGCTATTGAGACCCAGTACTTC
>13|-|TRBV7-8|TRBJ2-5|-
CASSSAGQETQYF
TGTGCCAGCAGCTCCGCTGGCCAAGAGACCCAGTACTTC
>15|-|TRBV4-3|TRBJ2-5|-
CASSQETTVQETQYF
TGCGCCAGCAGCCAAGAGACGACAGTTCAAGAGACCCAGTACTTC
>13|-|TRBV7-9|TRBJ1-1|TRBD1
CASSPGRGPKAFF
TGTGCCAGCAGCCCGGGCAGGGGGCCCAAAGCTTTCTTT
>13|-|TRBV5-1|TRBJ2-6|TRBD2
CASSSTGTSVLTF
TGCGCCAGCAGCTCCACTGGGACTAGCGTCCTGACTTTC
>15|-|TRBV10-1|TRBJ2-7|TRBD2
CASSASTSGRYEQYF
TGCGCCAGCAGTGCCTCCACTAGCGGGAGGTACGAGCAGTACTTC
>15|-|TRBV20-1|TRBJ2-7|-
CSARGPPGRGYEQYF
TGCAGTGCTAGGGGGCCCCCCGGTAGGGGCTACGAGCAGTACTTC
>13|-|TRBV20-1|TRBJ2-7|-
CSARKMSVYEQYF
TGCAGTGCTAGAAAGATGAGTGTGTACGAGCAGTACTTC
>12|once|TRBV7-2|TRBJ1-5|-
CASSLGNQPRHF
TGTGCCAGCAGCCTAGGGAATCAGCCCCGGCATTTT
>15|-|TRBV2|TRBJ2-2|-
CASSGFIAATGELFF
TGTGCCAGCAGCGGATTTATAGCGGCCACCGGGGAGCTGTTTTTT
>11|many|TRBV7-3|TRBJ1-5|-
CASSLRQPQHF
TGTGCCAGCAGCTTAAGACAGCCCCAGCATTTT
>13|few|TRBV11-2|TRBJ1-1|-
CASSLRWGTEAFF
TGTGCCAGCAGCTTACGTTGGGGCACTGAAGCTTTCTTT
>13|few|TRBV2|TRBJ2-2|TRBD1
CARTGTAAGELFF
TGTGCCCGCACCGGGACAGCGGCCGGGGAGCTGTTTTTT
>14|many|TRBV7-2|TRBJ1-6|-
CASSLQDLYSPLHF
TGTGCCAGCAGCTTACAGGACCTCTATTCACCCCTCCACTTT
>13|-|TRBV20-1|TRBJ1-2|-
CSARSPSNYGYTF
TGCAGTGCCCGCAGTCCTTCTAACTATGGCTACACCTTC
>13|-|TRBV2|TRBJ1-1|-
CASSVNMNTEAFF
TGTGCCAGCAGTGTAAATATGAACACTGAAGCTTTCTTT
>12|-|TRBV10-1|TRBJ1-2|-
CASSNREYGYTF
TGCGCCAGCAGTAACAGGGAATATGGCTACACCTTC
>14|-|TRBV12-3/TRBV12-4|TRBJ1-3|-
CASSPEPSGNTIYF
TGTGCCAGCAGTCCCGAACCCTCTGGAAACACCATATATTTT
>13|-|TRBV25-1|TRBJ1-1|-
CASSPVANTEAFF
TGTGCCAGCAGCCCAGTGGCGAACACTGAAGCTTTCTTT
>17|-|TRBV7-2|TRBJ2-2|TRBD2
CASSQVDSGRAIGELFF
TGTGCCAGCAGCCAAGTGGATAGCGGGAGGGCCATCGGGGAGCTGTTTTTT
>14|many|TRBV24-1|TRBJ2-2|-
CATSDWQNTGELFF
TGTGCCACCAGTGATTGGCAGAACACCGGGGAGCTGTTTTTT
>11|many|TRBV5-1|TRBJ1-5|-
CASSFGQPQHF
TGCGCCAGCAGCTTTGGGCAGCCCCAGCATTTT
>14|-|TRBV24-1|TRBJ1-2|-
CATSDSCSVSDYTF
TGTGCCACCAGTGATTCCTGCAGCGTTAGTGACTACACCTTC
>15|many|TRBV5-4|TRBJ1-6|TRBD1
CASSLSDRGPSPLHF
TGTGCCAGCAGCTTGTCGGACAGGGGGCCTTCACCCCTCCACTTT
>14|few|TRBV2|TRBJ1-5|-
CASNQGGVNQPQHF
TGTGCCAGCAACCAAGGGGGGGTTAATCAGCCCCAGCATTTT
>13|-|TRBV20-1|TRBJ1-1|TRBD1
CSARVDRGSEAFF
TGCAGTGCTAGAGTTGACAGGGGGTCTGAAGCTTTCTTT
>15|few|TRBV20-1|TRBJ2-2|TRBD1
CSATTGGFNTGELFF
TGCAGTGCAACGACAGGGGGCTTTAACACCGGGGAGCTGTTTTTT
>14|-|TRBV7-9|TRBJ2-7|-
CASSHPDGSYEQYF
TGTGCCAGCAGCCACCCAGACGGGAGCTACGAGCAGTACTTC
>16|-|TRBV5-1|TRBJ2-3|-
CASTADRDRARDTQYF
TGCGCCAGCACTGCGGACCGGGACCGAGCTAGAGATACGCAGTATTTT
>13|-|TRBV20-1|TRBJ2-5|-
CSARGGPQETQYF
TGCAGTGCTAGGGGGGGGCCCCAAGAGACCCAGTACTTC
>15|-|TRBV7-9|TRBJ1-1|-
CASSSGGGQGTEAFF
TGTGCCAGCAGTTCTGGGGGGGGCCAGGGGACTGAAGCTTTCTTT
>17|-|TRBV19|TRBJ2-7|TRBD2
CASKGLREGRSSYEQYF
TGTGCCAGTAAGGGGTTACGGGAGGGCCGAAGCTCCTACGAGCAGTACTTC
>14|-|TRBV19|TRBJ1-4|-
CASSPGHRLEKLFF
TGTGCCAGTAGTCCGGGACATAGACTTGAAAAACTGTTTTTT
>11|-|TRBV4-1|TRBJ1-3|-
CASSQDHGIYF
TGCGCCAGCAGCCAAGATCATGGGATATATTTT
>12|-|TRBV29-1|TRBJ1-1|TRBD1
CSVPQGYTEAFF
TGCAGCGTGCCACAGGGGTACACTGAAGCTTTCTTT
>13|many|TRBV2|TRBJ1-1|TRBD1
CASNLDRGNEAFF
TGTGCCAGCAACCTTGACAGGGGGAATGAAGCTTTCTTT
>14|many|TRBV29-1|TRBJ1-5|-
CSASTGSSYQPQHF
TGCAGCGCCAGCACAGGGTCTTCATATCAGCCCCAGCATTTT
>15|-|TRBV11-2|TRBJ1-4|-
CASSRMMGQVEKLFF
TGTGCCAGCAGCAGAATGATGGGTCAGGTTGAAAAACTGTTTTTT
>10|-|TRBV29-1|TRBJ1-5|-
CSADNQPQHF
TGCAGCGCGGACAATCAGCCCCAGCATTTT
>14|-|TRBV2|TRBJ2-7|-
CASSEARQTYEQYF
TGTGCCAGCAGTGAAGCCAGACAGACCTACGAGCAGTACTTC
>15|many|TRBV7-9|TRBJ2-5|TRBD2
CAWSAGLAGLETQYF
TGTGCCTGGAGTGCTGGACTAGCGGGACTAGAGACCCAGTACTTC
>13|many|TRBV30|TRBJ2-7|TRBD1
CAWSVPGQGALYF
TGTGCCTGGAGTGTACCTGGACAGGGCGCGCTGTACTTC
>15|many|TRBV19|TRBJ1-6|-
CASSWAGEDNSPLHF
TGTGCCAGTAGTTGGGCAGGGGAAGATAATTCACCCCTCCACTTT